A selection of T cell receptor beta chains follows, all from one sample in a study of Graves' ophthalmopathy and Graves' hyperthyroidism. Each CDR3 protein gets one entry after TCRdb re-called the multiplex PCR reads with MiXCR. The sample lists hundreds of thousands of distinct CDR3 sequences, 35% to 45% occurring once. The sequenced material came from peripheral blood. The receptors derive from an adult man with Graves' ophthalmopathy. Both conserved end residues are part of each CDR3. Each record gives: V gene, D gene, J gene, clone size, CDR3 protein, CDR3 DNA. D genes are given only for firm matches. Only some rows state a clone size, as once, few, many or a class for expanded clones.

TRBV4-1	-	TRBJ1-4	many	CASSQEDHEKLFF	TGCGCCAGCAGCCAAGAGGACCACGAAAAACTGTTTTTT
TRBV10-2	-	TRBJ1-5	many	CASRPSGTLLLQHF	TGCGCCAGCAGACCATCCGGGACCCTTTTACTCCAGCATTTT
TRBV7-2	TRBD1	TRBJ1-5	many	CASSSQGAEQPQHF	TGTGCCAGCAGCTCACAGGGGGCAGAGCAGCCCCAGCATTTT
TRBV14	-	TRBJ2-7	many	CASSQDYEQYF	TGTGCCAGCAGCCAAGACTACGAGCAGTACTTC
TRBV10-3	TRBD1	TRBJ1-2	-	CAISSTGGYTF	TGTGCCATCAGTTCGACAGGGGGCTACACCTTC
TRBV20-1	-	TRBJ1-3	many	CSARYSGNTIYF	TGCAGTGCTAGGTACTCTGGAAACACCATATATTTT
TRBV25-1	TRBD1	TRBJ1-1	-	CASSEYHGTATEAFF	TGTGCCAGCAGTGAATACCACGGGACAGCCACTGAAGCTTTCTTT
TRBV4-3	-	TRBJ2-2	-	CASSQEMDNGELFF	TGCGCCAGCAGCCAAGAAATGGACAACGGGGAGCTGTTTTTT
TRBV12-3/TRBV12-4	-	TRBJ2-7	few	CASSLAAVLEQYF	TGTGCCAGCAGTTTAGCGGCGGTACTCGAGCAGTACTTC
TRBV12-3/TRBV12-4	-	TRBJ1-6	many	CASSKGGPVSPLHF	TGTGCCAGCAGTAAGGGTGGGCCGGTCTCACCCCTCCACTTT
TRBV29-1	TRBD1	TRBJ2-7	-	CSVAARQGSGEQYF	TGCAGCGTCGCAGCACGACAGGGGAGCGGCGAGCAGTACTTC
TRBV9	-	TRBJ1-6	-	CAIEDRGNSPLHF	TGTGCCATTGAGGACAGAGGAAATTCACCCCTCCACTTT
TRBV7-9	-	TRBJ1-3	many	CASSLGTSSGNTIYF	TGTGCCAGCAGCTTAGGGACAAGCTCTGGAAACACCATATATTTT
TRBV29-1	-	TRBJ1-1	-	CSVGDGPINTEAFF	TGCAGCGTTGGGGACGGCCCAATAAACACTGAAGCTTTCTTT
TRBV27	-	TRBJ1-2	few	CASSRAPTHGYTF	TGTGCCAGCAGTCGGGCCCCGACGCATGGCTACACCTTC
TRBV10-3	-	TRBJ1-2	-	CASSYFGEGGRYGYTF	TGTGCCAGCAGTTACTTCGGGGAGGGAGGGAGGTATGGCTACACCTTC
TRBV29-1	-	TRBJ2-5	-	CSLMRSSEETQYF	TGCAGCTTAATGAGGTCGAGCGAAGAGACCCAGTACTTC
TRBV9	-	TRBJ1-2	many	CASSVTPGANYGYTF	TGTGCCAGCAGCGTGACGCCGGGAGCTAACTATGGCTACACCTTC
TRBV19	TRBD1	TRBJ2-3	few	CASRLGQGTDTQYF	TGTGCCAGTAGGTTGGGACAGGGCACAGATACGCAGTATTTT
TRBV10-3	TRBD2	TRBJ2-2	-	CASSPLAGDTGELFF	TGTGCCAGCAGCCCCCTAGCGGGGGACACCGGGGAGCTGTTTTTT
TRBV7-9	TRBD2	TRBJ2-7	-	CASSSARGLGLAGGPYEQYF	TGTGCCAGCAGCTCCGCCCGGGGACTGGGACTAGCGGGAGGGCCCTACGAGCAGTACTTC
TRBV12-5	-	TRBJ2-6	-	CASGTNQDSGANVLTF	TGTGCTAGTGGAACGAACCAAGACTCTGGGGCCAACGTCCTGACTTTC
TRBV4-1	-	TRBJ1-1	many	CASSRQDFRTDTEAFF	TGCGCCAGCAGCCGCCAAGATTTCAGGACGGACACTGAAGCTTTCTTT
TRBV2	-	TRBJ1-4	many	CASSVVRPNEKLFF	TGTGCCAGCAGTGTGGTACGGCCTAATGAAAAACTGTTTTTT
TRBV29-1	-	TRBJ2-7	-	CSQVGTGGGQYF	TGCAGCCAAGTAGGGACTGGGGGAGGGCAGTACTTC
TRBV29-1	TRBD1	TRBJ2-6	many	CSVAKGQGRSGANVLTF	TGCAGCGTTGCTAAGGGACAGGGGCGATCTGGGGCCAACGTCCTGACTTTC
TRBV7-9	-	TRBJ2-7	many	CASSQGNGRHEQYF	TGCGCCAGCAGCCAAGGTAATGGGCGACACGAGCAGTACTTC
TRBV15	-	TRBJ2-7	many	CATSDPLGRSYEQYF	TGTGCCACCTCAGACCCCTTGGGTAGGAGCTACGAGCAGTACTTC
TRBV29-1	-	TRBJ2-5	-	CSLGKEETQYF	TGCAGCTTGGGGAAGGAAGAGACCCAGTACTTC
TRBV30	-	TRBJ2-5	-	CAWRGGGETQYF	TGTGCCTGGAGAGGAGGGGGGGAGACCCAGTACTTC
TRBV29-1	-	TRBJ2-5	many	CSVELQKETQYF	TGCAGCGTTGAATTACAGAAAGAGACCCAGTACTTC
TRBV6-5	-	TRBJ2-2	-	CASSYLRLENTGELFF	TGTGCCAGCAGTTACCTAAGGCTGGAGAACACCGGGGAGCTGTTTTTT
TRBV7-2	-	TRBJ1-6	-	CASSYYRAHSPLHF	TGTGCCAGCAGTTACTACAGGGCCCACTCACCCCTCCACTTT
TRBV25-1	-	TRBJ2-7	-	CTSLGAYEQCF	TGTACCAGCCTCGGGGCCTACGAGCAGTGCTTC
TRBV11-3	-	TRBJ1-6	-	CAWSVNSYSPLHF	TGTGCCTGGAGTGTAAACAGCTATTCACCCCTCCACTTT
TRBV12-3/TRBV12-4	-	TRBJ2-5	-	CASSFTPYVNQETQCF	TGCGCCAGCAGTTTCACTCCCTATGTTAACCAAGAGACCCAGTGCTTC
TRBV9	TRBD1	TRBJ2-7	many	CASSVLQGAQYEQYF	TGTGCCAGCAGCGTTCTACAGGGGGCACAATACGAGCAGTACTTC
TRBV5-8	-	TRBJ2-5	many	CASSPSFVQETQYF	TGTGCCAGCAGCCCGAGTTTTGTCCAAGAGACCCAGTACTTC
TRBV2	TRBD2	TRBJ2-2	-	CASSFPGLAGGRVGELFF	TGTGCCAGCAGTTTTCCGGGACTAGCGGGAGGAAGGGTCGGGGAGCTGTTTTTT
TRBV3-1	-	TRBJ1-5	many	CASSQAQGGQPQHF	TGTGCCAGCAGCCAAGCCCAAGGTGGTCAGCCCCAGCATTTT